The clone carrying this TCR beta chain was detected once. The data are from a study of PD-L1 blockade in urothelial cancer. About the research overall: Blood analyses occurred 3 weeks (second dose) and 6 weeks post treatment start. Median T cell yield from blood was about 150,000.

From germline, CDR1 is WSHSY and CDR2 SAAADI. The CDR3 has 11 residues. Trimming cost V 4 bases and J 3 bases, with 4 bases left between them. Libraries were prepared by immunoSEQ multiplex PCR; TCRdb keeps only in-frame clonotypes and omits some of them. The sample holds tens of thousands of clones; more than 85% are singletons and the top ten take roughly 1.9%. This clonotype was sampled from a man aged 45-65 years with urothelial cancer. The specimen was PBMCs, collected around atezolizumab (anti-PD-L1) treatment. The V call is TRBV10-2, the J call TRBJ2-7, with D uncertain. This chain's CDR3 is CASSGYYEQYF. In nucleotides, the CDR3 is TGCGCCAGCAGTGGCTACTACGAGCAGTACTTC.